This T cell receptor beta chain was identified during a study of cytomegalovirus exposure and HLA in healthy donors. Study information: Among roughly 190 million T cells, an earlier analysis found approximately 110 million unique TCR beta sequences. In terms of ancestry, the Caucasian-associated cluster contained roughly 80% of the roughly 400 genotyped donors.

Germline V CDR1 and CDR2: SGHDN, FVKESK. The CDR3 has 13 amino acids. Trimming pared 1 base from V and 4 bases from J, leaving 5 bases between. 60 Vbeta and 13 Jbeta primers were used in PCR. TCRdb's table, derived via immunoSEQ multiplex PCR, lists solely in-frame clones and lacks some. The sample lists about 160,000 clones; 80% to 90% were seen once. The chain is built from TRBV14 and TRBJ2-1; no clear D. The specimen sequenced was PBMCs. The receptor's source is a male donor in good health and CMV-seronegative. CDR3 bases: TGTGCCAGCAGCCAAGGGAGATACAATGAGCAGTTCTTC. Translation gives CASSQGRYNEQFF.